This entry is about one T cell receptor (beta chain). The antigen is unknown. This record comes from a study of cytomegalovirus exposure and HLA in healthy donors. Turning to the study itself: HLA-typed donors were the source of about 90 million unique TCRs held in an early data release. Membership in the Caucasian-associated ancestry cluster was found for about four fifths of 398 genotyped donors. Whole-study results and caveats: Across donors, most TCRs were seen rarely, yet some public ones were widespread.

Sampled while nominally healthy, donors likely had unrecorded immune exposures. This CDR3 comprises 15 residues. Germline V lookup: CDR1 KGHSH, CDR2 LQKENI. Unmatched junction bases numbered 4, after V lost 3 bases and J lost 4 bases. The PCR employed 60 Vbeta primers together with 13 Jbeta primers. The table came from immunoSEQ multiplex PCR; TCRdb's copy has only in-frame clones and leaves some out. Counted here are about 180,000 clones, 76% occurring once; the ten biggest clones make up 2% to 2.5%. Sequences were obtained from PBMCs. This TCR derives from a young woman in good health and CMV-seropositive. The chain is built from TRBV18 and TRBJ1-5; TRBD1 aligns across 9 bases. The CDR3 protein is CASSPRTGENQPQHF. For the CDR3, the DNA is TGTGCCAGCTCACCCCGGACAGGGGAGAATCAGCCCCAGCATTTT.